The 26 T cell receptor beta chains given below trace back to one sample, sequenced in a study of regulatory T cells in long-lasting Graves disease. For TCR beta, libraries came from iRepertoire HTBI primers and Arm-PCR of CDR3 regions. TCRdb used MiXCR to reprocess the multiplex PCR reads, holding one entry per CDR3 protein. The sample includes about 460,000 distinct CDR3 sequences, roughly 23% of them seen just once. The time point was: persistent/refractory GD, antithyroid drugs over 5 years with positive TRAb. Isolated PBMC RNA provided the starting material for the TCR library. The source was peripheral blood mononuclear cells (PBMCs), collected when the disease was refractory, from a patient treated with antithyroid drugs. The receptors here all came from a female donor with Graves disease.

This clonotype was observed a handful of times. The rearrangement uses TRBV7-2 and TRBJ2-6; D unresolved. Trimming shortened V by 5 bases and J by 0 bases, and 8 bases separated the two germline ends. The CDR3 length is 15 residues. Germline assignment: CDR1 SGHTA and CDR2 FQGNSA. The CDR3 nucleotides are TGTGCCAGCAGCCCGTCCCCCTCTGGGGCCAACGTCCTGACTTTC. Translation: CASSPSPSGANVLTF.

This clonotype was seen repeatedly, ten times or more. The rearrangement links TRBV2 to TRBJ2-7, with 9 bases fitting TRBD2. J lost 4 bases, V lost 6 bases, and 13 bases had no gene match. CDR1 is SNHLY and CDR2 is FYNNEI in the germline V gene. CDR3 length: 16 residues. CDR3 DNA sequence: TGTGCCAGCAGGAGAAGCGGGGGGAGTTCCGTTTACGAGCAGTACTTC. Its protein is CASRRSGGSSVYEQYF.

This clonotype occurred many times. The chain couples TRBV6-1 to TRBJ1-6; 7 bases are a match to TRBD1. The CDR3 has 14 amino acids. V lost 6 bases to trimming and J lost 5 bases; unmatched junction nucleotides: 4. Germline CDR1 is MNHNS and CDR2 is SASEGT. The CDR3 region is CASSPGTDNSPLHF. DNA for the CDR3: TGTGCCAGCAGCCCGGGGACAGATAATTCACCCCTCCACTTT.

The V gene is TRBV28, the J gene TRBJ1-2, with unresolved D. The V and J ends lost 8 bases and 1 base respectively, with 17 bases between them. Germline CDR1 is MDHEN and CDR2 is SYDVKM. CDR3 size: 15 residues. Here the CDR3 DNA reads TGTGCCAGCGTCGATAGGCTCCTCGGTAACTATGGCTACACCTTC. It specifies CASVDRLLGNYGYTF.

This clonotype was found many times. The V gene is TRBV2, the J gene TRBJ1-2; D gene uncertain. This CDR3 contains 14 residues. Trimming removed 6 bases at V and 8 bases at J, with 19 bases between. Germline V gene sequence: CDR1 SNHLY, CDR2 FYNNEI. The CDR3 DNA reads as TGTGCCAGCAGGGAACCCGGGCGAGCAGCGGGCTACACCTTC. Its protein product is CASREPGRAAGYTF.

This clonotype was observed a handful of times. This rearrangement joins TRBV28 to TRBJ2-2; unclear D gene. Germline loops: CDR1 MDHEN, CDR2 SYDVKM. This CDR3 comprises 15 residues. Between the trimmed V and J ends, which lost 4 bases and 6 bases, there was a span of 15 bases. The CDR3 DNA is TGTGCCAGCAGTTACAAAGCTACCGGTTCCGGGGAGCTGTTTTTT. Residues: CASSYKATGSGELFF.

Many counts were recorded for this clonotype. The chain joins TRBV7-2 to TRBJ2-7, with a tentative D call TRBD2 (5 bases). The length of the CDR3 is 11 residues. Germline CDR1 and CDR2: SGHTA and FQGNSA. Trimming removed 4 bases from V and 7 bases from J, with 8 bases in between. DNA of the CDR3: TGTGCCAGCAGCTCCACTAGGGAGCAGTACTTC. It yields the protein CASSSTREQYF.

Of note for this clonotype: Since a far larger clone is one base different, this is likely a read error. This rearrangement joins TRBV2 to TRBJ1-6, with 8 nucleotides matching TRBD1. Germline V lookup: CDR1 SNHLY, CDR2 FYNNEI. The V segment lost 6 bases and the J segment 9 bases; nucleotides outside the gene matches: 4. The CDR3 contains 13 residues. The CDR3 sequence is CASSRTGFSPLHF. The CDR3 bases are TGTGCCAGCAGCCGGACAGGGTTTTCACCCCTCCACTTT.

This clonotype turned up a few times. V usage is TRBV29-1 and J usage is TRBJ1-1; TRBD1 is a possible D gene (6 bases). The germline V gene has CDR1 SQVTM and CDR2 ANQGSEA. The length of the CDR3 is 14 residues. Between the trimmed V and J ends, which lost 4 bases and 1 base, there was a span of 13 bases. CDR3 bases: TGCAGCGTTGTTTATTGGGGGCAGAACACTGAAGCTTTCTTT. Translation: CSVVYWGQNTEAFF.

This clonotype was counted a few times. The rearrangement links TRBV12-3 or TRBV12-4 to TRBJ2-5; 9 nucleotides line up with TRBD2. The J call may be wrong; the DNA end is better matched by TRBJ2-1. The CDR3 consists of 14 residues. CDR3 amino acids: CAVSRAGGRNEQFF. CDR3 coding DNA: TGTGCCGTCTCTCGAGCGGGGGGACGCAATGAGCAGTTCTTC.

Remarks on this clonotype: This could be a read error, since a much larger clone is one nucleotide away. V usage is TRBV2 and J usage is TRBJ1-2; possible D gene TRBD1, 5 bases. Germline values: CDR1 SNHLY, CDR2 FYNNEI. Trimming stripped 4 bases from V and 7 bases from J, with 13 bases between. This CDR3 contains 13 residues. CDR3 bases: TGTGCCAGCAGTGGAACAGGCGTGGGTGGCTACACCTTC. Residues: CASSGTGVGGYTF. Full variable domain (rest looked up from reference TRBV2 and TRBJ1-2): EPEVTQTPSHQVTQMGQEVILRCVPISNHLYFYWYRQILGQKVEFLVSFYNNEISEKSEIFDDQFSVERPDGSNFTLKIRSTKLEDSAMYFCASSGTGVGGYTFGSGTRLTVV.

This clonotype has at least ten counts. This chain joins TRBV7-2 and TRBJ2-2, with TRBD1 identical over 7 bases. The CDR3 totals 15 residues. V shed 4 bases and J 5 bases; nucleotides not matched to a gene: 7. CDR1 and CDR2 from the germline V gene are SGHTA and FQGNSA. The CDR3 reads CASSYRQGGTGELFF. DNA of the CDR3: TGTGCCAGCAGCTACAGACAGGGTGGGACCGGGGAGCTGTTTTTT.

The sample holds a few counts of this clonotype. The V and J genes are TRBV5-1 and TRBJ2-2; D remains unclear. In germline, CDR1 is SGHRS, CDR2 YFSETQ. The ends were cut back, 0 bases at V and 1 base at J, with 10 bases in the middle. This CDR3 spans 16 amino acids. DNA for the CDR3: TGCGCCAGCAGCTTGGCAGGCACCCAGAACACCGGGGAGCTGTTTTTT. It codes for CASSLAGTQNTGELFF.

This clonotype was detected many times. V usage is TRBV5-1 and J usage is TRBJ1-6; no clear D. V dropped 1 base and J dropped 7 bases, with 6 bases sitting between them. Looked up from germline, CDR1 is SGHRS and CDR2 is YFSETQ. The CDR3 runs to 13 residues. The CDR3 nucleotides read TGCGCCAGCAGCTTGTCGGGGAATTCACCCCTCCACTTT. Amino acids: CASSLSGNSPLHF.

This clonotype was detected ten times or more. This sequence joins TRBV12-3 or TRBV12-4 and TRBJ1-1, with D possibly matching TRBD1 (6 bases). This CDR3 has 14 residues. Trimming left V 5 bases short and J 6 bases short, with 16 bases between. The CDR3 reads CASSIQQGLPEAFF. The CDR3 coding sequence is TGTGCCAGCAGTATCCAACAGGGTTTACCTGAAGCTTTCTTT.

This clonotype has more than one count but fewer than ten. In DNA, the CDR3 is TGCAGTGCTAGCGAGCCAACTAATGAAAAACTGTTTTTT. Translated: CSASEPTNEKLFF. The rearrangement links TRBV20-1 to TRBJ1-4; D remains ambiguous. Trimming took off 3 bases at V and 0 bases at J, with 5 bases between the two ends. This CDR3 is 13 amino acids long. CDR1 and CDR2 from the germline V gene are DFQATT and SNEGSKA (reference sequence).

The CDR3 DNA follows: TGTGCCAGCAGCCCAACATATAGCAATCAGCCCCAGCATTTT. Protein: CASSPTYSNQPQHF. The chain couples TRBV6-1 to TRBJ1-5; D gene ambiguous. With 6 bases removed from V and 0 bases from J, the gap between germline ends came to 9 bases. The germline V gene has CDR1 MNHNS and CDR2 SASEGT. This CDR3 contains 14 residues.

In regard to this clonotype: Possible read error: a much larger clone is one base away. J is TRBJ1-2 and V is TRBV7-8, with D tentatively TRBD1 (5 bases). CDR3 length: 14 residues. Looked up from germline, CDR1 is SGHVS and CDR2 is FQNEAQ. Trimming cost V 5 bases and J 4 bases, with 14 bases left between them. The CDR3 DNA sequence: TGTGCCAGCAGCCGAATCGGGACGCTCTATGGCTACACCTTC. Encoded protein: CASSRIGTLYGYTF.

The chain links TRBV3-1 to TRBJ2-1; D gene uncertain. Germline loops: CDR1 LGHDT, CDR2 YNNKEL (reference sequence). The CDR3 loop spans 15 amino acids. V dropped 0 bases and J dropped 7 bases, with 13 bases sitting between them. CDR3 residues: CASSQDLGSSNEQFF. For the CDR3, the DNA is TGTGCCAGCAGCCAAGATCTGGGAAGTAGTAATGAGCAGTTCTTC.

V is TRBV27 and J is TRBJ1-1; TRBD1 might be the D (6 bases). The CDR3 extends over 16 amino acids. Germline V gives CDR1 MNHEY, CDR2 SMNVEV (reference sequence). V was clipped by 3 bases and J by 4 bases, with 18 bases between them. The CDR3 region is CASSFQGGRLSTEAFF. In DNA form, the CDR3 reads TGTGCCAGCAGTTTCCAAGGGGGAAGGCTGAGCACTGAAGCTTTCTTT.

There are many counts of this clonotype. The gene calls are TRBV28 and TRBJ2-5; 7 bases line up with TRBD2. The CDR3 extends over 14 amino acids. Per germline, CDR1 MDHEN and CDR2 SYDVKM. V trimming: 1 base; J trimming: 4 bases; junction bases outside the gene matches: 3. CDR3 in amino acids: CASSLLWGGETQYF. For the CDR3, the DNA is TGTGCCAGCAGTTTATTATGGGGGGGAGAGACCCAGTACTTC.

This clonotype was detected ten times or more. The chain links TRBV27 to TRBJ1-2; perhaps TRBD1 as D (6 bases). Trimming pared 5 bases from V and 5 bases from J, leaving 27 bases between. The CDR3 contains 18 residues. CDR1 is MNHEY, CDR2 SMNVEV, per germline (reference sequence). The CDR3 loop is CASSSPGELNLGLYGYTF. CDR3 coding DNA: TGTGCCAGCAGTAGTCCAGGGGAACTCAACCTAGGGCTTTATGGCTACACCTTC.

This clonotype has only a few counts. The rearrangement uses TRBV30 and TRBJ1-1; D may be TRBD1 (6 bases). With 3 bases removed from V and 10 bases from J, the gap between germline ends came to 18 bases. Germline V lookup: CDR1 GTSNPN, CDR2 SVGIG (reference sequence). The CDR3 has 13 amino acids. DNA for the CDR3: TGTGCCTGGAGCCCAGAAACGGACAGTTTAGCTTTCTTT. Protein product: CAWSPETDSLAFF.

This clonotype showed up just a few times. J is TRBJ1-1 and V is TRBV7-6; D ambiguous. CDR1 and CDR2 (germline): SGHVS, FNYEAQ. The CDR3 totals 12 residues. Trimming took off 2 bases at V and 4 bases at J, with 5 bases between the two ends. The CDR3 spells CASSLNPTEAFF. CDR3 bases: TGTGCCAGCAGCTTAAATCCCACTGAAGCTTTCTTT.

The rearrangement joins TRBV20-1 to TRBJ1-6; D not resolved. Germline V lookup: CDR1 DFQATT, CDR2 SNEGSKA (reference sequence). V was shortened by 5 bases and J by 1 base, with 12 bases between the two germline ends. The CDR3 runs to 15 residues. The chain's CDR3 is CSAFPIISYNSPLHF. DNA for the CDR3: TGCAGTGCTTTTCCTATAATTTCCTATAATTCACCCCTCCACTTT.

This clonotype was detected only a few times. The CDR3 reads CASSLGDPPTQYF. The CDR3 bases are TGTGCCAGCAGCTTGGGGGACCCCCCGACCCAGTACTTC. V and J are TRBV7-9 and TRBJ2-5; D possibly uses TRBD1 or TRBD2 (5 bases each). This CDR3 contains 13 residues. Germline values: CDR1 SEHNR, CDR2 FQNEAQ (reference sequence). V dropped 3 bases and J dropped 7 bases, with 12 bases sitting between them. Full variable domain (outside the CDR3, taken from reference TRBV7-9 and TRBJ2-5): DTGVSQNPRHKITKRGQNVTFRCDPISEHNRLYWYRQTLGQGPEFLTYFQNEAQLEKSRLLSDRFSAERPKGSFSTLEIQRTEQGDSAMYLCASSLGDPPTQYFGPGTRLLVL.